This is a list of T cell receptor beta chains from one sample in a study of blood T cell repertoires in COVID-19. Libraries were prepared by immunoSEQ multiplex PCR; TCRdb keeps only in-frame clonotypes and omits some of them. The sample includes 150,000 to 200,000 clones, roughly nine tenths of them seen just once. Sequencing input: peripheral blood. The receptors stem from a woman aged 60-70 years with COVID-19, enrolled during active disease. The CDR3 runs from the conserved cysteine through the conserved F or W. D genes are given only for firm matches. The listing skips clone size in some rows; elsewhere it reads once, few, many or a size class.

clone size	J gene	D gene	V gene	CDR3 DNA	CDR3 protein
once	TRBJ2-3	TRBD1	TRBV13	TGTGCCAGCAGCTCCGGGACAGCCACAGATACGCAGTATTTT	CASSSGTATDTQYF
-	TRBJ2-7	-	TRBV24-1	TGTGCCACCTCGGGGACTGAAGGGTCCTACGAGCAGTACTTC	CATSGTEGSYEQYF
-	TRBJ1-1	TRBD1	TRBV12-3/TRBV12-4	TGTGCCAGCAGCCCTCAGGGGGTTGAAGCTTTCTTT	CASSPQGVEAFF
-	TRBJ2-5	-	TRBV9	TGTGCCAGCAGCGTCACCGGGACATCCGAGACCCAGTACTTC	CASSVTGTSETQYF
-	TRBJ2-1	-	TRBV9	TGTGCCAGCAGCGTAGGAAGAGTAAAGAGCTCCTACAATGAGCAGTTCTTC	CASSVGRVKSSYNEQFF
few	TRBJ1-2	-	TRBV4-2	TGTGCCAGCAGCCAAGAGGCTAGGTCTAATGGCTACACCTTC	CASSQEARSNGYTF
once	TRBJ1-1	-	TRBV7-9	TGTGCCAGCGCCCCAGGTGGGACTGAAGCTTTCTTT	CASAPGGTEAFF
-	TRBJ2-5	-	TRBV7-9	TGTGCCAGCAGCTACCCACAGGGTTACGAGACCCAGTACTTC	CASSYPQGYETQYF
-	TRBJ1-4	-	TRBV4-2	TGTGCCAGCAGCCAATTTGACCGGGACTCTCGTAATGAAAAACTGTTTTTT	CASSQFDRDSRNEKLFF
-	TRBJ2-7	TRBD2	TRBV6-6	TGTGCCAGCAGGGGGTCTAGCGGGATAACCTACGAGCAGTACTTC	CASRGSSGITYEQYF
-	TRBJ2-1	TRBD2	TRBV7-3	TGTGCCAGCAGCTTAAACAGCGGGGAGATATACAATGAGCAGTTCTTC	CASSLNSGEIYNEQFF
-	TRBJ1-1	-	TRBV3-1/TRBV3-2	TGTGCCAGCAGCCAAAGTGGCAGGGATTTTGAAGCTTTCTTT	CASSQSGRDFEAFF
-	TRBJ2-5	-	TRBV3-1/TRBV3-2	TGTGCCAGCAGCCAAGATAACTACCCCCGGGAGACCCAGTACTTC	CASSQDNYPRETQYF
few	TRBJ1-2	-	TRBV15	TGTGCCACGGGGGGAGAAGGAGGGTGGTATGGCTACACCTTC	CATGGEGGWYGYTF
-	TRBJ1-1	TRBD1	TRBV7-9	TGTGCCAGCACCCCGCCGGGGGGACAGGGGAACACTGAAGCTTTCTTT	CASTPPGGQGNTEAFF
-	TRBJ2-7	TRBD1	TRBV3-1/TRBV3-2	TGTGCCAGCAGCCCCACAGGGGTCGGGACCTACGAGCAGTACTTC	CASSPTGVGTYEQYF
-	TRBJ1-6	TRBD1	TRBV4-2	TGTGCCAGCAGCCCCGGGACAGGGGGCGATTCACCCCTCCACTTT	CASSPGTGGDSPLHF
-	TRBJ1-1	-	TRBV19	TGTGCCAGTAGTGCCGTTCAGGGTATCGAAGCTTTCTTT	CASSAVQGIEAFF
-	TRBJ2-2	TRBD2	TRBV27	TGTGCCAGCCTCAAAAGGCAGGGACTAACGAACACCGGGGAGCTGTTTTTT	CASLKRQGLTNTGELFF
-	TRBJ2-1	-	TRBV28	TGTGCCAGCAGGTCCGGAGGGCCCGGGAGCAATGAGCAGTTCTTC	CASRSGGPGSNEQFF
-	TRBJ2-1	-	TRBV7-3	TGTGCCAGCAGCACATTGAGCGGCAGGGGCTCCTACAATGAGCAGTTCTTC	CASSTLSGRGSYNEQFF
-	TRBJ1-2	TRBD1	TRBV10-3	TGTGCCTCTGGGACAGGGGGCGAGAGAAGGTATGGCTACACCTTC	CASGTGGERRYGYTF
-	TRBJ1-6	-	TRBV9	TGTGCCAGCAGCGCCCCACAGGGACGGTATAATTCACCCCTCCACTTT	CASSAPQGRYNSPLHF
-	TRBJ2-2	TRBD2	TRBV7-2	TGTGCCAGCAGCTTAGTTCGGCTAGCGGGAGGGACGAACACCGGGGAGCTGTTTTTT	CASSLVRLAGGTNTGELFF
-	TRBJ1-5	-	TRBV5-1	TGCGCCAGCAGCTTGGCTAGCGGGGGCAATCAGCCCCAGCATTTT	CASSLASGGNQPQHF
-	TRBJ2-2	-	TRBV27	TGTGCCAGCAGTTTATGGGGCTTTTTGAACACCGGGGAGCTGTTTTTT	CASSLWGFLNTGELFF
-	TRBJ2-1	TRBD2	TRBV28	TGTGCCAGCAGTCCCCTAACGGGAGGAGGTTACAATGAGCAGTTCTTC	CASSPLTGGGYNEQFF
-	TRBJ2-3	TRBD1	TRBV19	TGTGCCAGTAGTGAAAGGACAGGGCAGTATTTT	CASSERTGQYF